The 31 T cell receptor beta chains below all came from one sample that was sequenced in a study of T cell repertoires in cytomegalovirus infection (dated by TCRdb to between 2017 and 2020). Instrument on record: Illumina HiSeq 1500. TCRdb reprocessed the public reads (quality trimming at Q25 with fastp, clone calling with MiXCR) and kept in-frame beta chains. For every CDR3 protein sequence, its rows merge into one entry that carries the most common genes and DNA. The sample yields approximately 400,000 distinct CDR3 sequences; 30% to 40% were counted once. Clones ranked in the top ten supply approximately 13% of the sample. The sample was PBMCs. All receptors derive from a human donor in good health (CMV status not recorded). Some clones in this sample may be carry-over from other donors' samples.

The gene calls are TRBV6-2 or TRBV6-3 and TRBJ2-1; D unclear. The CDR3 length is 14 residues. V gave up 0 bases and J gave up 6 bases, with 9 bases separating them. Germline V CDR1 and CDR2: MNHEY, SVGEGT. CDR3 bases: TGTGCCAGCAGTTACTCTTATGGTGGCAATGAGCAGTTCTTC. Its translation is CASSYSYGGNEQFF.

V and J are TRBV12-3 or TRBV12-4 and TRBJ1-5; 8 bases match TRBD1. This CDR3 has 16 amino acids. The junction had 13 bases not matched to a gene; V was cut back by 6 bases and J by 6 bases. This CDR3 is CASRATGTGPLQPQHF. The DNA of the CDR3 is TGTGCCAGCAGGGCTACCGGGACAGGTCCTCTTCAGCCCCAGCATTTT.

This clonotype was counted at least ten times. The rearrangement uses TRBV7-8 and TRBJ2-2; 7 positions agree with TRBD1. The junction had 3 bases not matched to a gene; V was cut back by 2 bases and J by 0 bases. This CDR3 comprises 16 residues. CDR1 is SGHVS and CDR2 is FQNEAQ in the germline V gene. The CDR3 sequence: CASSLPQGANTGELFF. In DNA form, the CDR3 reads TGTGCCAGCAGCTTACCCCAGGGGGCGAACACCGGGGAGCTGTTTTTT.

V gene TRBV28 combines with J gene TRBJ2-5; D could derive from TRBD1 or TRBD2 (5 bases each). Germline V gives CDR1 MDHEN, CDR2 SYDVKM. V lost 5 bases, J lost 3 bases, and 16 bases lay in between. This CDR3 spans 15 amino acids. CDR3 DNA sequence: TGTGCCAGCAGTCCAACCGGGACCCCAGAAGAGACCCAGTACTTC. This gives the protein CASSPTGTPEETQYF.

The V and J genes are TRBV6-5 and TRBJ2-2; D may be TRBD1 or TRBD2 (5 bases each). Between the trimmed V and J ends, which lost 3 bases and 1 base, there was a span of 9 bases. This CDR3 spans 15 amino acids. From germline, CDR1 is MNHEY and CDR2 SVGAGI. DNA of the CDR3: TGTGCCAGCAGTTATCTGAGGGGGAACACCGGGGAGCTGTTTTTT. Translated: CASSYLRGNTGELFF.

As concerns this clonotype: This may come from a read error, since a much larger clone is one base off. The chain carries TRBV7-9 and TRBJ2-3; TRBD1 might be the D (5 bases). CDR1 and CDR2 from the germline V gene are SEHNR and FQNEAQ (reference sequence). The CDR3 is 17 residues long. CDR3 sequence: CASSLFVQEKFTATQYF. Here the CDR3 DNA reads TGTGCCAGCAGCTTATTTGTACAGGAAAAATTCACAGCTACGCAGTATTTT.

The sample holds a few counts of this clonotype. The chain employs TRBV6-1 and TRBJ1-4, with D unclear. This CDR3 has 13 amino acids. V lost 5 bases and J 7 bases, leaving 11 bases between the germline ends. Per germline, CDR1 MNHNS and CDR2 SASEGT. The CDR3 is CASSLNWGEKLFF. CDR3 in DNA: TGTGCCAGCAGTCTCAACTGGGGTGAAAAACTGTTTTTT.

In its sample, this clonotype was seen a few times. This chain joins TRBV10-3 and TRBJ1-1; tentatively, D is TRBD1 (5 bases). Trimming took off 5 bases at V and 1 base at J, with 11 bases between the two ends. The CDR3 is 14 amino acids. In germline, CDR1 is ENHRY, CDR2 SYGVKD. Here the CDR3 reads CAISRTQGNTEAFF. For the CDR3, the DNA is TGTGCCATCAGTAGGACTCAGGGGAACACTGAAGCTTTCTTT.

This clonotype was recorded a few times. The chain employs TRBV6-5 and TRBJ1-2; 7 nucleotides line up with TRBD1. Germline values: CDR1 MNHEY, CDR2 SVGAGI. V lost 6 bases to trimming and J lost 8 bases; unmatched junction nucleotides: 3. The CDR3 is 11 residues long. CDR3: CASRRQGGYTF. CDR3 DNA sequence: TGTGCCAGCAGACGACAGGGCGGCTACACCTTC.

This chain connects TRBV2 to TRBJ2-5; 9 bases are shared with TRBD2. Per the germline V gene, CDR1 is SNHLY and CDR2 is FYNNEI. The CDR3 extends over 14 amino acids. Trimming removed 6 bases from V and 6 bases from J; junction bases left unmatched: 8. For the CDR3, the DNA is TGTGCCAGCAGATCTAGCGGGGACTCTAAGACCCAGTACTTC. Translation gives CASRSSGDSKTQYF.

This clonotype appeared a few times. V is TRBV6-6 and J is TRBJ2-1, with TRBD1 identical over 8 bases. Trimming cost V 5 bases and J 9 bases; bases outside gene matches: 9. The V gene's germline CDR1 is MNHNY and CDR2 SVGAGI (reference sequence). CDR3 length: 14 amino acids. The CDR3 loop is CASSAGTGGGEQFF. The CDR3 DNA follows: TGTGCCAGCAGTGCCGGGACAGGAGGGGGTGAGCAGTTCTTC.

This sequence joins TRBV28 and TRBJ2-1; 8 bases line up with TRBD1. V shed 4 bases, J shed 4 bases, and the junction held 6 bases outside the gene matches. CDR3 length: 15 residues. Germline V gives CDR1 MDHEN, CDR2 SYDVKM. CDR3 bases: TGTGCCAGCAGTTCAGGACAGGGAAGTTACAATGAGCAGTTCTTC. Its translation is CASSSGQGSYNEQFF.

This clonotype was found a few times. The V gene is TRBV14, the J gene TRBJ2-1; TRBD2 might be the D (6 bases). The germline V and J ends were trimmed by 4 bases and 6 bases, with 19 bases remaining between them. CDR1 is SGHDN and CDR2 is FVKESK in the germline V gene. The CDR3 extends over 16 amino acids. The CDR3 coding sequence is TGTGCCAGCAGCCCGGGGTGGGGGGAGTTGGGCAATGAGCAGTTCTTC. Translation gives CASSPGWGELGNEQFF.

This clonotype was observed at least ten times. The gene calls are TRBV7-3 and TRBJ2-5, with 14 bases that match TRBD2. Germline V gene sequence: CDR1 SGHTA, CDR2 FQGTGA. The CDR3 runs to 18 residues. With V trimmed by 5 bases and J by 1 base, 9 bases remained unmatched. The CDR3 bases are TGTGCCAGCAGCACGCGGACTAGCGGGGGGAAGACCCAAGAGACCCAGTACTTC. Amino acid sequence: CASSTRTSGGKTQETQYF.

Turning to this clonotype: As the CDR3 is not closed by the conserved phenylalanine or tryptophan, this likely results from a read error. The chain carries TRBV6-5 and TRBJ1-2, with D unresolved. Germline CDR1 is MNHEY and CDR2 is SVGAGI. The CDR3 runs 14 residues. Deletions cut 2 bases from V and 8 bases from J, with 15 bases between. CDR3 sequence: CASSYLGQIEGYTL. CDR3 coding DNA: TGTGCCAGCAGTTACCTTGGGCAGATAGAGGGCTACACCTTA.

This clonotype was seen a handful of times. The V gene is TRBV7-4, the J gene TRBJ2-7; D is perhaps TRBD1 (6 bases). The CDR3 is 13 residues long. V gave up 5 bases and J gave up 4 bases, with 12 bases separating them. Germline-derived CDR1 and CDR2 are SGHVT and SQSDAQ. The CDR3 nucleotides are TGTGCCAGCAGCCCGAAAGGGGGATACGAGCAGTACTTC. This sequence encodes CASSPKGGYEQYF.

A few counts support this clonotype. The chain recombines TRBV5-6 with TRBJ1-2; D gene uncertain. This CDR3 is 13 amino acids long. Trimming cost V 4 bases and J 4 bases, with 11 bases left between them. Germline CDR1 SGHDT, CDR2 YYEEEE. The CDR3 loop reads CASSPREAYGYTF. The CDR3 region has the DNA TGTGCCAGCAGCCCTCGAGAGGCCTATGGCTACACCTTC.

The chain combines TRBV6-2 or TRBV6-3 with TRBJ2-1; 9 bases match TRBD1. Germline trimming cut 2 bases from V and 6 bases from J; bases unmatched to any gene: 2. Germline V gene lookup returns CDR1 MNHEY and CDR2 SVGEGT. This CDR3 region has 14 residues. The CDR3 loop is CASSYRDRANEQFF. The CDR3 DNA sequence: TGTGCCAGCAGTTACCGGGACAGGGCCAATGAGCAGTTCTTC.

The genes are TRBV27 and TRBJ2-7, with D unclear. The V end was cut by 0 bases, the J end by 7 bases, with 7 bases between. CDR3 size: 12 residues. Germline CDR1 is MNHEY and CDR2 is SMNVEV (reference sequence). This CDR3 is CASSLSGEEQYF. The DNA for the CDR3 is TGTGCCAGCAGTTTATCCGGTGAGGAGCAGTACTTC.

Note on this clonotype: Its ends do not fully match the called genes, so a read error is possible. This chain connects TRBV4-1 to TRBJ2-5; TRBD2 matches 7 bases. The germline CDR1 and CDR2 sequences are MGHRA and YSYEKL. The CDR3 has 14 residues. CDR3 bases: TGTGCCAGCAGCCAACGGAGCGGGGCACAGCCCCAGTACTTC. Protein: CASSQRSGAQPQYF.

The chain links TRBV6-5 to TRBJ2-5; 7 nucleotides agree with TRBD2. This CDR3 has 16 amino acids. CDR1 and CDR2 (germline): MNHEY, SVGAGI. Trimming cost V 0 bases and J 1 base; bases outside gene matches: 5. The CDR3 region has the DNA TGTGCCAGCAGTTACTCGGTAGCGGGTACCCAAGAGACCCAGTACTTC. Translating gives CASSYSVAGTQETQYF.

On this clonotype itself: With a much larger clone just one base away, this may be a read error. This is likely a read error, given that the CDR3 carries no conserved phenylalanine or tryptophan at its end. V gene TRBV12-3 or TRBV12-4 combines with J gene TRBJ1-5; D is undetermined. The CDR3 covers 13 residues. V lost 6 bases and J lost 4, with 10 bases in between. This CDR3 reads CASSRSLNQPQHL. The DNA for the CDR3 is TGTGCCAGCAGCAGGTCCTTAAATCAGCCCCAGCATTTG.

Concerning this clonotype itself: One base away lies a much larger clone, so this may be a sequencing read error. Likely a read error: the CDR3 ends without its conserved phenylalanine or tryptophan. The chain couples TRBV7-6 to TRBJ2-2, with TRBD2 matching over 7 bases. V was clipped by 1 base and J by 5 bases; unmatched bases: 13. The CDR3 extends over 18 amino acids. Germline V gene lookup returns CDR1 SGHVS and CDR2 FNYEAQ. The CDR3 is CASSLGLAADGETGELFC. The CDR3 nucleotides read TGTGCCAGCAGCTTAGGTCTAGCGGCTGACGGGGAAACCGGGGAGCTGTTTTGT.

This clonotype was detected a few times. The V and J genes are TRBV19 and TRBJ2-7; D possibly uses TRBD1 or TRBD2 (6 bases each). This CDR3 contains 14 residues. The germline V and J ends were trimmed by 1 base and 3 bases, with 10 bases remaining between them. From germline, CDR1 is LNHDA and CDR2 SQIVND (reference sequence). The CDR3 bases are TGTGCCAGTAGTATAGGAGGGGGACTCTACGAGCAGTACTTC. It encodes CASSIGGGLYEQYF.

The chain couples TRBV6-2 or TRBV6-3 to TRBJ1-5; D gene uncertain. The CDR3 runs 13 residues. The germline V gene encodes CDR1 MNHEY and CDR2 SVGEGT. V lost 6 bases, J lost 4 bases, and 10 bases lay in between. The CDR3 region is CASRFRRNQPQHF. CDR3 nucleotides: TGTGCCAGCAGATTCAGGAGGAATCAGCCCCAGCATTTT.

The gene calls are TRBV4-1 and TRBJ2-3; weak D call: TRBD1 (6 bases). In germline, CDR1 is MGHRA, CDR2 YSYEKL. The CDR3 totals 16 residues. V was cut by 0 bases and J by 2 bases, with 12 bases left in between. The CDR3 DNA is TGCGCCAGCAGCCAAGACCCGGACAGAGTCACAGATACGCAGTATTTT. Encoded protein: CASSQDPDRVTDTQYF.

The chain has TRBV5-6 and TRBJ2-2; TRBD1 is a possible D gene (6 bases). The CDR3 spans 14 residues. Germline V CDR1 and CDR2: SGHDT, YYEEEE. The V gene lost 4 bases and the J gene lost 4 bases, with 11 bases spanning the gap. The CDR3 coding sequence is TGTGCCAGCAGCCCGGGACATCCCACCGGGGAGCTGTTTTTT. It encodes CASSPGHPTGELFF. Complete variable domain (other parts from reference TRBV5-6 and TRBJ2-2): DAGVTQSPTHLIKTRGQQVTLRCSPKSGHDTVSWYQQALGQGPQFIFQYYEEEERQRGNFPDRFSGHQFPNYSSELNVNALLLGDSALYLCASSPGHPTGELFFGEGSRLTVL.

This clonotype was detected ten times or more. The rearrangement uses TRBV7-2 and TRBJ2-3, with TRBD1 matching over 9 bases. V was clipped by 0 bases and J by 2 bases; unmatched bases: 3. Germline-derived CDR1 and CDR2 are SGHTA and FQGNSA. The CDR3 loop spans 16 amino acids. CDR3 residues: CASSLAGQGTTDTQYF. CDR3 coding DNA: TGTGCCAGCAGCTTAGCGGGACAGGGTACCACAGATACGCAGTATTTT.

This clonotype was seen many times. This rearrangement joins TRBV7-8 to TRBJ1-6; D unresolved. Germline-derived CDR1 and CDR2 are SGHVS and FQNEAQ. Trimming removed 3 bases at V and 8 bases at J, with 23 bases between. The CDR3 has 18 residues. DNA for the CDR3: TGTGCCAGCAGCTTCCTTCCGGAGGAGGGCCCGTGGGATTCACCCCTCCACTTT. This sequence encodes CASSFLPEEGPWDSPLHF. The whole variable domain, filled in from reference TRBV7-8 and TRBJ1-6, reads GAGVSQSPRYKVAKRGQDVALRCDPISGHVSLFWYQQALGQGPEFLTYFQNEAQLDKSGLPSDRFFAERPEGSVSTLKIQRTQQEDSAVYLCASSFLPEEGPWDSPLHFGNGTRLTVT.

This clonotype was recorded a few times. The chain employs TRBV28 and TRBJ1-5, with TRBD1 as a possible D gene (5 bases). CDR1 is MDHEN, CDR2 SYDVKM, per germline. The V end was cut by 2 bases, the J end by 2 bases, with 10 bases between. The CDR3 is 15 amino acids. CDR3 sequence (DNA): TGTGCCAGCAGTTTAGAGGGGCTACGCAATCAGCCCCAGCATTTT. Residues: CASSLEGLRNQPQHF.

The CDR3 here is CASSFPSSGGETYEQYF. The CDR3, as DNA: TGTGCCAGCAGCTTCCCTTCTAGCGGGGGGGAAACCTACGAGCAGTACTTC. The chain employs TRBV7-9 and TRBJ2-7, with 12 bases matching TRBD2. The CDR3 contains 17 residues. CDR1 and CDR2 (germline): SEHNR, FQNEAQ (reference sequence). J was trimmed by 2 bases and V by 3 bases; bases with no gene match: 8.